Each of the 27 T cell receptor beta chains below was sequenced from the same sample in a study of T cells expressing NK-cell markers. No DNA is given; TCRdb re-called the 5' RACE reads and lists each CDR3 protein once. The repertoire table contains roughly 380,000 distinct CDR3 sequences. The sample taken for sequencing was blood T cells: a sorted CD56 or NKG2C T cell subset, CD4+ or CD8+ T cells, or bulk PBMC T cells (not recorded which). The receptors come from a man aged 18-69 years in good health.

V and J are TRBV20-1 and TRBJ2-6; the TCRdb D gene call, TRBD1, has no DNA to confirm it. The CDR3 length is 20 residues. Germline V CDR1 and CDR2: DFQATT, SNEGSKA (reference sequence). The chain's CDR3 is CSARGNYPGQGGSGANVLTF.

The genes are TRBV9 and TRBJ1-2. Germline-derived CDR1 and CDR2 are SGDLS and YYNGEE. CDR3 length equals 14 residues. The CDR3 spells CASSEPTANYGYTF.

The chain combines TRBV18 with TRBJ2-1; TCRdb returns TRBD1, unconfirmable since there is no DNA. The length of the CDR3 is 15 residues. Germline V gene sequence: CDR1 KGHSH, CDR2 LQKENI. CDR3 sequence reads: CASSPAGAGNNEQFF.

The CDR3 loop is CASSWTGTGNTGELFF. The rearrangement links TRBV11-1 to TRBJ2-2; lacking DNA, the TRBD1 call made by TCRdb goes unchecked. Germline loops: CDR1 SGHAT, CDR2 FQDESV (reference sequence). The CDR3 length is 16 residues.

The chain carries TRBV5-1 and TRBJ2-5; TCRdb's assignment of TRBD1 cannot be checked, as there is no DNA. The CDR3 runs 17 residues. CDR1 is SGHRS, CDR2 YFSETQ, per germline. The CDR3 region is CASRVLGQGSIRETQYF.

The rearrangement uses TRBV11-2 and TRBJ2-3. CDR1 and CDR2 (germline): SGHAT, FQNNGV. CDR3 length: 16 amino acids. The CDR3 sequence: CASSKRGSADTDTQYF.

The chain carries TRBV5-5 and TRBJ1-5. The CDR3 length is 15 residues. Germline V gene lookup returns CDR1 SGHKS and CDR2 YYEKEE (reference sequence). This CDR3 is CASSLRGVGNQPQHF.

The chain couples TRBV7-9 to TRBJ1-3; TCRdb's D call, TRBD1, is unchecked because there is no DNA. In germline, CDR1 is SEHNR, CDR2 FQNEAQ (reference sequence). CDR3 length: 12 residues. The chain's CDR3 is CASTPGGNTIYF.

This chain uses TRBV28 with TRBJ2-1; TCRdb gives TRBD1 as the D gene, but with no DNA this cannot be confirmed. Germline loops: CDR1 MDHEN, CDR2 SYDVKM. CDR3 length equals 17 residues. The CDR3 is CASSSMRTAIGRNEQFF.

The chain employs TRBV7-8 and TRBJ2-2; TCRdb gives TRBD2 as the D gene, but with no DNA this cannot be confirmed. The CDR3 consists of 15 residues. Germline CDR1 SGHVS, CDR2 FQNEAQ. This CDR3 is CASKGSRGNTGELFF.

The CDR3 here is CSAHSGGARDTQYF. This chain connects TRBV20-1 to TRBJ2-3; with no DNA, the TCRdb D assignment of TRBD2 cannot be verified. Germline CDR1 and CDR2: DFQATT and SNEGSKA (reference sequence). The CDR3 is 14 amino acids.

The chain employs TRBV19 and TRBJ2-2. CDR1 is LNHDA, CDR2 SQIVND, per germline (reference sequence). This CDR3 comprises 15 residues. CDR3 amino acids: CASSIVFGRQGELFF.

The chain employs TRBV2 and TRBJ2-2; TCRdb gives TRBD1 as the D gene, but with no DNA this cannot be confirmed. The CDR3 has 14 amino acids. CDR1 is SNHLY and CDR2 is FYNNEI in the germline V gene. The chain's CDR3 is CASSRDPTTGELFF.

The chain joins TRBV28 to TRBJ2-5; absent DNA, TCRdb's TRBD2 call cannot be checked. The CDR3 covers 14 residues. Per germline, CDR1 MDHEN and CDR2 SYDVKM. CDR3 in amino acids: CASSLRWGGETQYF.

The chain joins TRBV20-1 to TRBJ1-5; TCRdb outputs TRBD1, but without DNA this stays unchecked. Germline V gene lookup returns CDR1 DFQATT and CDR2 SNEGSKA (reference sequence). CDR3 size: 17 residues. CDR3 sequence: CSARDNTGGSLGQPQHF.

The chain joins TRBV5-8 to TRBJ2-3; TCRdb designates TRBD1, a call that cannot be tested without DNA. This CDR3 spans 16 amino acids. The germline V gene encodes CDR1 SGHTS and CDR2 YDEGEE. This chain's CDR3 is CASSSWTGGSTDTQYF.

The chain couples TRBV11-2 to TRBJ1-2; the TCRdb call, TRBD1, lacks DNA for checking. This CDR3 comprises 14 residues. From germline, CDR1 is SGHAT and CDR2 FQNNGV. CDR3 amino acids: CASSLRGNIYGYTF. Supplemented by reference TRBV11-2 and TRBJ1-2, the full variable domain reads EAGVAQSPRYKIIEKRQSVAFWCNPISGHATLYWYQQILGQGPKLLIQFQNNGVVDDSQLPKDRFSAERLKGVDSTLKIQPAKLEDSAVYLCASSLRGNIYGYTFGSGTRLTVV.

The CDR3 sequence: CASRDTGDFNQPQHF. The rearrangement joins TRBV6-1 to TRBJ1-5; TCRdb returns TRBD1, unconfirmable since there is no DNA. Germline CDR1 and CDR2: MNHNS and SASEGT. The CDR3 length is 15 residues.

V gene TRBV7-9 combines with J gene TRBJ2-1; TCRdb lists TRBD1, though no DNA is available to test this call. Germline V lookup: CDR1 SEHNR, CDR2 FQNEAQ (reference sequence). This CDR3 contains 15 residues. CDR3 residues: CASSPGRGSYNEQFF.

The chain links TRBV12-3 or TRBV12-4 to TRBJ1-2; the TRBD1 assignment by TCRdb is unverifiable without DNA. The CDR3 contains 15 residues. The CDR3 here is CASSRPGHINYGYTF.

The rearrangement joins TRBV7-9 to TRBJ2-7; no DNA is available, so the TRBD1 call from TCRdb remains unchecked. Germline V gene data show CDR1 as SEHNR and CDR2 as FQNEAQ (reference sequence). The CDR3 spans 14 residues. The CDR3 reads CASSLQGAKGEQYF.

The chain carries TRBV9 and TRBJ1-1; TCRdb reports TRBD1, a call that lacks DNA to check it against. Germline CDR1 is SGDLS and CDR2 is YYNGEE. CDR3 length equals 15 residues. CDR3 sequence reads: CASSPPGTPNTEAFF.

The CDR3 loop is CSATGTSGEKLFF. The rearrangement uses TRBV20-1 and TRBJ1-4. This CDR3 is 13 amino acids long. Germline assignment: CDR1 DFQATT and CDR2 SNEGSKA (reference sequence).

The CDR3 protein is CASSLDTGRNSPLHF. The gene calls are TRBV5-5 and TRBJ1-6; absent DNA, TCRdb's TRBD1 call cannot be checked. From germline, CDR1 is SGHKS and CDR2 YYEKEE (reference sequence). CDR3 size: 15 residues.

CDR3 loop: CASSQSLSGGVTDTQYF. The chain employs TRBV2 and TRBJ2-3; TCRdb lists TRBD2, though no DNA is available to test this call. CDR3 length equals 17 residues. Germline values: CDR1 SNHLY, CDR2 FYNNEI.

This chain uses TRBV28 with TRBJ2-2; TCRdb indicates TRBD1, and absent DNA this call remains unverified. The germline gives CDR1 MDHEN, CDR2 SYDVKM. The CDR3 is 14 amino acids. CDR3 amino acids: CASSRTGVTGELFF. The full variable domain, with the rest looked up from reference TRBV28 and TRBJ2-2, is DVKVTQSSRYLVKRTGEKVFLECVQDMDHENMFWYRQDPGLGLRLIYFSYDVKMKEKGDIPEGYSVSREKKERFSLILESASTNQTSMYLCASSRTGVTGELFFGEGSRLTVL.

The chain combines TRBV20-1 with TRBJ2-1; TCRdb gives TRBD2 as the D gene, but with no DNA this cannot be confirmed. Germline V CDR1 and CDR2: DFQATT, SNEGSKA (reference sequence). This CDR3 contains 16 residues. The CDR3 reads CSAREIRLAGANEQFF.